This paragraph covers one T cell receptor beta chain sequence. The data derive from a study of CD8 T cells in ankylosing spondylitis. In TCRdb, the 5' RACE reads were re-called with MiXCR into one record per CDR3 protein. The profile shows about 360,000 distinct CDR3 sequences, around 20% of them singletons. CDR3 length equals 16 residues. Germline CDR1 SQVTM, CDR2 ANQGSEA. Losses at the gene ends were 4 bases for V and 2 bases for J; bases not matched to a gene: 8. The V call is TRBV29-1, the J call TRBJ2-1; 10 bases align to TRBD1. The sample was blood, either unsorted or a sorted T cell fraction (not recorded which). The TCR sequence derives from a male donor with ankylosing spondylitis or in good health (not recorded which). The CDR3 nucleotides are TGCAGCGTTGTCTCGGGACAGGGGATGACCTACAATGAGCAGTTCTTC. This translates into CSVVSGQGMTYNEQFF.